This T cell receptor beta chain was observed in a study of CD8 T cells in ankylosing spondylitis. Germline CDR1 SGHRS, CDR2 YFSETQ. V was clipped by 0 bases and J by 4 bases, with 10 bases between them. The CDR3 runs to 14 residues. TCRdb re-analysed the 5' RACE reads in MiXCR, keeping a single row per CDR3 protein. This table has around 280,000 distinct CDR3 sequences, over 15% appearing once. This clonotype was sampled from a male donor with ankylosing spondylitis or in good health (not recorded which). The specimen was blood, either unsorted or a sorted T cell fraction (not recorded which). The chain has TRBV5-1 and TRBJ1-2; D is uncertain. This CDR3 reads CASSLVMEGYGYTF. DNA of the CDR3: TGCGCCAGCAGCTTGGTAATGGAGGGCTATGGCTACACCTTC.